The rows below give T cell receptor beta chains drawn from one sample of a study. TCRdb redid the calling of the 5' RACE reads with MiXCR, one entry per CDR3 protein. The sample carries just under 65,000 distinct CDR3 sequences, about 20% recorded once. The specimen sequenced was memory CD4+ T cells sorted from a lymph node. The receptors come from a female donor with breast cancer. Both conserved end residues are part of each CDR3. A D gene is named only where the DNA matches it firmly. Size tells how often a clone was seen (once, few, many) or the class of an expanded clone, and some rows leave it out.

D gene | clone size | J gene | V gene | CDR3 DNA | CDR3 protein
- | - | TRBJ2-6 | TRBV5-1 | TGCGCCAGCAGCTTGCGAGGCTCTGGGGCCAACGTCCTGACTTTT | CASSLRGSGANVLTF
- | few | TRBJ1-5 | TRBV7-2 | TGTGCCAGCAGTCATAGGGGGGATCAGCCCCAGCATTTT | CASSHRGDQPQHF
- | - | TRBJ2-7 | TRBV20-1 | TGCAGTGCTAGAGATCCATCTATATTGGGGAAGCAGTACTTC | CSARDPSILGKQYF
- | - | TRBJ2-7 | TRBV20-1 | TGCAGTGCTGGGGGTAAAGACTCCTACGAGCAGTACTTC | CSAGGKDSYEQYF
TRBD2 | few | TRBJ2-1 | TRBV20-1 | TGCAGTGCTAGAGATCGGGCGGGAGGGCCCCATGAGCAGTTCTTC | CSARDRAGGPHEQFF
TRBD1 | - | TRBJ2-5 | TRBV24-1 | TGTGCCACCAGTTCGCCCGGGACAGGGACGGAGACCCAGTACTTC | CATSSPGTGTETQYF
- | few | TRBJ2-5 | TRBV6-2/TRBV6-3 | TGTGCCAGCAGTTACTCCGGATCCTCAGAGACCCAGTACTTC | CASSYSGSSETQYF
- | many | TRBJ2-3 | TRBV20-1 | TGCAGTGCTAGACCGATCACCCGCACAGATACGCAGTATTTT | CSARPITRTDTQYF
- | few | TRBJ1-1 | TRBV7-3 | TGTGCCAGCAGCTTATCCGTAGGCCCCACTGAAGCTTTCTTT | CASSLSVGPTEAFF
TRBD2 | - | TRBJ2-3 | TRBV6-1 | TGTGCCAGCACCTTTCGGACTAGCGGTACAGATACGCAGTATTTT | CASTFRTSGTDTQYF
TRBD1 | - | TRBJ1-3 | TRBV4-2 | TGTGCCAGCAGCCAAGAATACAGGGGTGGAAACACCATATATTTT | CASSQEYRGGNTIYF
TRBD2 | many | TRBJ2-3 | TRBV29-1 | TGCAGCGCATCTAGCGGGGACACAGATACGCAGTATTTT | CSASSGDTDTQYF
- | - | TRBJ2-1 | TRBV5-1 | TGCGCCAGCAGCTTAGGCTTCTACAATGAGCAGTTCTTC | CASSLGFYNEQFF
- | many | TRBJ1-5 | TRBV7-2 | TGTGCCAGCAGCTCCTCGAGGCAGGGAAACCAGCCCCAGCATTTT | CASSSSRQGNQPQHF
TRBD2 | - | TRBJ2-5 | TRBV5-1 | TGCGCCAGCCATACCCGGGGGGGAAGGCCCCCAGAGACCCAGTACTTC | CASHTRGGRPPETQYF
- | once | TRBJ2-7 | TRBV24-1 | TGTGCCACCAGTGCTGGTTGGCCAGACCCTTACGAGCAGTACTTC | CATSAGWPDPYEQYF
- | few | TRBJ1-1 | TRBV18 | TGTGCCAGCTCTGAGGACGGGGGGAACACTGAAGCTTTCTTT | CASSEDGGNTEAFF
- | few | TRBJ1-4 | TRBV20-1 | TGCAGTGCATTCCCCGGGACATTGGGCGGGTATGAAAAACTGTTTTTT | CSAFPGTLGGYEKLFF
TRBD1 | - | TRBJ1-2 | TRBV28 | TGTGCCAGCAGAAACGGGGACAGGGATCACTATGGCTACACCTTC | CASRNGDRDHYGYTF
- | many | TRBJ1-2 | TRBV20-1 | TGCAGTGCTAGAGTGGGCCAAAACTATGGCTACACCTTC | CSARVGQNYGYTF
- | - | TRBJ1-2 | TRBV10-2 | TGCGCCAGCAGGGCCCACACAGGGTTCTCTGGCTACACCTTC | CASRAHTGFSGYTF
TRBD1 | - | TRBJ2-1 | TRBV3-1 | TGTGCCAGCAGCCTATTTGGGACAGCGAGTAGCTCCTACAATGAGCAGTTCTTC | CASSLFGTASSSYNEQFF
TRBD1 | few | TRBJ2-3 | TRBV2 | TGTGCCAGTGGACAGGGGTCTAGCACAGATACGCAGTATTTT | CASGQGSSTDTQYF
- | many | TRBJ1-1 | TRBV29-1 | TGCAGCGTTGAGGCCAGATCGAACACTGAAGCTTTCTTT | CSVEARSNTEAFF
TRBD1 | few | TRBJ1-3 | TRBV7-9 | TGTGCCAGCAGCCCCAAGGGGACAGATTTAAACACCATATATTTT | CASSPKGTDLNTIYF
TRBD2 | - | TRBJ2-1 | TRBV5-1 | TGCGCCAGCAGCTTACCGACCCGGGGGGGGGAGTTCTTC | CASSLPTRGGEFF
TRBD1 | few | TRBJ1-1 | TRBV12-3/TRBV12-4 | TGTGCCAGCAGACCAGACAGGGGAAGGGTGGACACTGAAGCTTTCTTT | CASRPDRGRVDTEAFF